Below, one TCR beta chain is given with its context. The source of the sample is a study of blood T cell repertoires in COVID-19. This CDR3 spans 17 amino acids. CDR1 SGHAT and CDR2 FQNNGV come from the germline V gene. V was trimmed by 5 bases and J by 2 bases, leaving 21 bases between them. The method was immunoSEQ multiplex PCR; TCRdb's version includes in-frame clones alone and lacks a portion of them. The data show 200,000 to 250,000 clones, more than 70% seen once. The material sequenced was PBMCs or T cells enriched from blood (not recorded which). The J gene is TRBJ2-5, the V gene TRBV11-2, with a weak D call TRBD2 (6 bases). This clonotype was obtained from a man aged 25 to 40 with acute COVID-19. CDR3 in amino acids: CASSHRTTGVKQETQYF. For the CDR3, the DNA is TGTGCCAGCAGCCACCGTACCACGGGGGTTAAACAAGAGACCCAGTACTTC.